This entry describes one T cell receptor beta chain. The data derive from a study of OX40 agonist ivuxolimab in advanced cancers. CDR1 MNHEY and CDR2 SMNVEV come from the germline V gene (reference sequence). CDR3 size: 14 residues. Trimming shortened V by 5 bases and J by 5 bases, and 14 bases separated the two germline ends. Sequencing used immunoSEQ multiplex PCR; TCRdb keeps in-frame clones, though not all of them. Of 100,000 to 150,000 clones in the sample, roughly 90% were seen once. Source: CD4+ or CD8+ T cells sorted from blood, taken in a trial of the OX40 agonist ivuxolimab. The chain has TRBV27 and TRBJ2-3, with D possibly being TRBD2 (6 bases). The clonotype comes from an adult with an advanced solid tumor such as melanoma, head and neck, liver or kidney cancer. CDR3 nucleotide sequence: TGTGCCAGCAGTCTAGGACGGCGGGGAGATACGCAGTATTTT. Its translation is CASSLGRRGDTQYF.